The 13 T cell receptor beta chains presented below share a single source sample, sequenced in a study of T cell repertoires in cytomegalovirus infection. TCRdb re-called the reads with MiXCR, one entry per CDR3 protein. The sample lists over 100,000 distinct CDR3 sequences, about 15% occurring once. Sequencing used PBMCs. The receptors derive from a human donor in good health (CMV status not recorded). Some clones in this sample may be carry-over from other donors' samples.

The table lists this clonotype with many counts. The CDR3: CASSLRGGTNTEAFF. For the CDR3, the DNA is TGTGCCAGCAGCTTAAGGGGGGGAACGAACACTGAAGCTTTCTTT. This rearrangement joins TRBV7-2 to TRBJ1-1, with D perhaps TRBD1 (6 bases). This CDR3 spans 15 amino acids. Germline CDR1 reads SGHTA; CDR2 reads FQGNSA. V was clipped by 2 bases and J by 1 base, with 11 bases between them.

The chain is built from TRBV11-2 and TRBJ2-1, with TRBD2 identical over 9 bases. The ends lost 2 bases at V and 5 bases at J; junction bases unmatched: 10. Germline CDR1 reads SGHAT; CDR2 reads FQNNGV. There are 17 residues in the CDR3. In DNA, the CDR3 is TGTGCCAGCAGCTTATTTGCGGGGGGGCTTTTTGACAATGAGCAGTTCTTC. Protein sequence: CASSLFAGGLFDNEQFF.

The chain combines TRBV5-1 with TRBJ1-5; the D is unclear. The germline V and J ends were trimmed by 0 bases and 1 base, with 8 bases remaining between them. The germline V gene encodes CDR1 SGHRS and CDR2 YFSETQ. This CDR3 is built from 15 residues. The CDR3 region is CASSLVGGSNQPQHF. CDR3 DNA: TGCGCCAGCAGCTTGGTAGGAGGGAGCAATCAGCCCCAGCATTTT.

The V call is TRBV6-6, the J call TRBJ1-4; D is ambiguous. The CDR3 loop spans 13 amino acids. The V gene lost 7 bases and the J gene lost 13 bases, with 19 bases spanning the gap. CDR1 is MNHNY and CDR2 is SVGAGI in the germline V gene (reference sequence). The CDR3, as DNA: TGTGCCAGCAATCACGACCGGGAGGACGGACTGTTTTTT. Translation: CASNHDREDGLFF.

This clonotype has just a few counts. This chain connects TRBV27 to TRBJ1-5; D is uncertain. V was pared by 5 bases and J by 3 bases, with 8 bases between. CDR1 is MNHEY and CDR2 is SMNVEV in the germline V gene (reference sequence). The CDR3 spans 13 residues. The DNA for the CDR3 is TGTGCCAGCAGTCCGATGTACAATCAGCCCCAGCATTTT. This sequence encodes CASSPMYNQPQHF.

This clonotype was picked up many times. The chain links TRBV7-3 to TRBJ2-3; D is perhaps TRBD1 (5 bases). Trimming took off 5 bases at V and 2 bases at J, with 17 bases between the two ends. Germline V gene sequence: CDR1 SGHTA, CDR2 FQGTGA. The CDR3 runs 16 residues. The CDR3 protein is CASSPGISANTDTQYF. The CDR3 DNA reads TGTGCCAGCAGCCCAGGGATAAGCGCGAACACAGATACGCAGTATTTT.

The chain combines TRBV30 with TRBJ2-2; D is possibly TRBD2 (5 bases). V dropped 7 bases and J dropped 3 bases, with 12 bases sitting between them. The CDR3 contains 13 residues. Germline assignment: CDR1 GTSNPN and CDR2 SVGIG (reference sequence). The CDR3 is CAYRTSYTGELFF. The CDR3 DNA reads as TGTGCCTACCGGACTTCTTACACCGGGGAGCTGTTTTTT.

This clonotype was detected only a few times. The J gene is TRBJ1-2, the V gene TRBV11-2; D is ambiguous. The V end was cut by 6 bases, the J end by 2 bases, with 16 bases between. The germline V gene encodes CDR1 SGHAT and CDR2 FQNNGV. CDR3 size: 15 residues. The CDR3 loop is CASSAPREGNYGYTF. The CDR3 DNA reads TGTGCCAGCAGTGCTCCTCGTGAAGGGAACTATGGCTACACCTTC. Supplemented by reference TRBV11-2 and TRBJ1-2, the full variable domain reads EAGVAQSPRYKIIEKRQSVAFWCNPISGHATLYWYQQILGQGPKLLIQFQNNGVVDDSQLPKDRFSAERLKGVDSTLKIQPAKLEDSAVYLCASSAPREGNYGYTFGSGTRLTVV.

CDR3 in amino acids: CSVLGFGAAQETQYF. CDR3 sequence (DNA): TGCAGCGTTCTGGGTTTCGGGGCAGCCCAAGAGACCCAGTACTTC. The chain has TRBV29-1 and TRBJ2-5; either TRBD1 or TRBD2 may supply D (5 bases each). CDR1 and CDR2 from the germline V gene are SQVTM and ANQGSEA. V was clipped by 5 bases and J by 1 base, with 17 bases between them. The CDR3 has 15 amino acids.

This clonotype showed up many times. This chain links TRBV5-5 with TRBJ1-5; unclear D gene. CDR1 is SGHKS, CDR2 YYEKEE, per germline (reference sequence). This CDR3 is 16 amino acids long. V gave up 2 bases and J gave up 2 bases, with 14 bases separating them. The CDR3 DNA reads as TGTGCCAGCAGCTTTGCGGGCACCAGCCGCAATCAGCCCCAGCATTTT. This codes for CASSFAGTSRNQPQHF.

The chain links TRBV2 to TRBJ2-3, with D possibly matching TRBD2 (5 bases). CDR3 length equals 11 residues. Germline V gives CDR1 SNHLY, CDR2 FYNNEI. The V gene lost 3 bases and the J gene lost 10 bases, with 8 bases spanning the gap. The DNA of the CDR3 is TGTGCCAGCAGTGAGGCAGCGGCGCAGTATTTT. This translates into CASSEAAAQYF.

This chain links TRBV19 with TRBJ1-1; TRBD1 matches 7 bases. V gave up 6 bases and J gave up 7 bases; unmatched junction bases: 5. The CDR3 is 12 amino acids. Germline assignment: CDR1 LNHDA and CDR2 SQIVND (reference sequence). Here the CDR3 DNA reads TGTGCCAGTAGCTTGACAGGGATTGAAGCTTTCTTT. This gives the protein CASSLTGIEAFF.

The chain uses TRBV2 and TRBJ1-4; the D is unclear. The CDR3 length is 12 residues. Trimming removed 6 bases at V and 7 bases at J, with 9 bases between. CDR1 SNHLY and CDR2 FYNNEI come from the germline V gene. The CDR3 nucleotides are TGTGCCAGCAGGTTGGGTGGTGAAAAACTGTTTTTT. This gives the protein CASRLGGEKLFF.